This T cell receptor beta chain was observed in a study of human T cells and chemical hapten exposure. Time point given: patch test 1, 2 weeks after DPC sensitization. Treatment of the sample: therapeutic diphenylcyclopropenone sensitization with weekly scalp DPC. Per germline, CDR1 MNHEY and CDR2 SVGAGI. Trimming took off 5 bases at V and 7 bases at J, with 15 bases between the two ends. The CDR3 covers 13 residues. MiXCR, applied by TCRdb to the RACE reads, yields one record per CDR3 protein. Of under 450,000 distinct CDR3 sequences in the sample, roughly 4.8% were seen once. A few counts support this clonotype.

V and J are TRBV6-5 and TRBJ2-7, with D perhaps matching TRBD1 or TRBD2 (5 bases each). The sequence was collected from a woman aged 50 to 60 with alopecia areata. Some clones in this sample may be carry-over from other donors' samples. The material was whole blood, obtained in connection with sensitization to the hapten diphenylcyclopropenone (DPC). The CDR3 loop reads CASSGTPVGEQYF. Written as DNA, the CDR3 is TGTGCCAGCAGTGGGACCCCTGTCGGGGAGCAGTACTTC.